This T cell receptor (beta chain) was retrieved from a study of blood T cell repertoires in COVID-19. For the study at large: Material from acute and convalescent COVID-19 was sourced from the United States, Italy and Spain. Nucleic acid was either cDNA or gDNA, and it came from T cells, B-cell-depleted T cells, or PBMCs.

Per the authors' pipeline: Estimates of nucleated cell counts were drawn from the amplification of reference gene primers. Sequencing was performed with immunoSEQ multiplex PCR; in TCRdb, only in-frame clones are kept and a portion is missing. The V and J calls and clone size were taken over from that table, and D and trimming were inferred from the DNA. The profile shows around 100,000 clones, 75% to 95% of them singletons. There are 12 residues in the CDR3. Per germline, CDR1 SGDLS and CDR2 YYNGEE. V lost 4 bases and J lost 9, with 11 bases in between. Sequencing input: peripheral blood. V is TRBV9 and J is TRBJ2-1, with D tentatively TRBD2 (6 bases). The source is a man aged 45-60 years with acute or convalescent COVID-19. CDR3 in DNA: TGTGCCAGCAGCTATGGGGGGACTGAGCAGTTCTTC. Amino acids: CASSYGGTEQFF.